This T cell receptor beta chain was obtained from a study of Graves' ophthalmopathy and Graves' hyperthyroidism. Amplification targeted the TCR beta CDR3 regions, with RNA transcripts as the source material. First-round RT-PCR with HTBI primers preceded a second-round multiplex PCR. MiXCR, run by TCRdb on the multiplex PCR reads, gives a single entry per CDR3 protein. The sample lists about 210,000 distinct CDR3 sequences, roughly 29% seen once, with over 7.5% in the top ten. The V end lost 2 bases, the J end lost 2 bases, and 15 bases lay between the germline ends. Per the germline V gene, CDR1 is MNHEY and CDR2 is SVGAGI. This CDR3 is built from 16 residues. In this sample, this clonotype turned up many times.

The receptor was isolated from a man aged 45-60 years with Graves' ophthalmopathy. The sequencing input was peripheral blood. This chain connects TRBV6-5 to TRBJ2-5, with D perhaps being TRBD1 or TRBD2 (6 bases each). The CDR3 loop reads CASSYLGQGRQETQYF. The DNA of the CDR3 is TGTGCCAGCAGTTACCTAGGTCAGGGGAGGCAAGAGACCCAGTACTTC.